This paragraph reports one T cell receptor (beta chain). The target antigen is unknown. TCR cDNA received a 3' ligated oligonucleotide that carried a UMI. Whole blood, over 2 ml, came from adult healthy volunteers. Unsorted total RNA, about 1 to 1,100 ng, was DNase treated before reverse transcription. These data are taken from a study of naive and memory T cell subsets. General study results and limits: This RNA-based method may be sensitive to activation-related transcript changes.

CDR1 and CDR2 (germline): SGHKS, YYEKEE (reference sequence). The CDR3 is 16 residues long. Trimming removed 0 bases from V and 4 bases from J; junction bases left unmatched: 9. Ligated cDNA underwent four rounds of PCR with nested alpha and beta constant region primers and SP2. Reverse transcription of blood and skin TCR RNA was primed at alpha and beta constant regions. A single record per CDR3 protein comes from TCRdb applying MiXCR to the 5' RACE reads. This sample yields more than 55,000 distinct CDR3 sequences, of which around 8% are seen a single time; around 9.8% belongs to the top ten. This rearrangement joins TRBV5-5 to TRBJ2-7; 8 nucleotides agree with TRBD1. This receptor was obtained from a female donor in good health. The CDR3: CASSLDGQGAPYEQYF. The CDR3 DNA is TGTGCCAGCAGCTTGGATGGACAGGGTGCCCCTTACGAGCAGTACTTC.